Listed here are 25 T cell receptor beta chains from one sample, sequenced in a study of blood T cells in healthy people across ages. With a J-beta primer mix and a sample-barcoded 5' primer, a second PCR ran about 7 to 12 cycles. TCRdb passed the 5' RACE reads through MiXCR, listing each CDR3 protein once. The table includes about 1,500,000 distinct CDR3 sequences, about 30% detected once. Sequenced sample: blood. The receptors shown here come from a woman in her 30s in good health.

This clonotype was counted once. The chain joins TRBV7-2 to TRBJ2-1; 9 bases are shared with TRBD2. The CDR3 has 16 residues. Germline CDR1 SGHTA, CDR2 FQGNSA. Trimming at V came to 1 base and at J to 7 bases, leaving 8 bases not matched to a gene. DNA for the CDR3: TGTGCCAGCAGCTTAGGGGGCGGGAGGGCCGGAAATGAGCAGTTCTTC. Amino acid sequence: CASSLGGGRAGNEQFF.

This sequence joins TRBV12-3 or TRBV12-4 and TRBJ1-1, with 7 bases fitting TRBD1. CDR3 length: 15 residues. V trimming: 2 bases; J trimming: 2 bases; junction bases outside the gene matches: 5. CDR3 nucleotide sequence: TGTGCCAGCAGTTTAAAGGGGGCTAGCAACACTGAAGCTTTCTTT. Its translation is CASSLKGASNTEAFF.

V is TRBV6-6 and J is TRBJ2-2, with a possible D match to TRBD1 (6 bases). Germline V gives CDR1 MNHNY, CDR2 SVGAGI (reference sequence). The V gene lost 2 bases and the J gene lost 1 base, with 14 bases spanning the gap. CDR3 size: 17 residues. DNA for the CDR3: TGTGCCAGCAGTTACGGACAATGGACAGAGAACACCGGGGAGCTGTTTTTT. Residues: CASSYGQWTENTGELFF.

This clonotype was observed a few times. The chain employs TRBV7-6 and TRBJ2-2; no definite D call. The CDR3 consists of 13 residues. The germline V gene encodes CDR1 SGHVS and CDR2 FNYEAQ. V was pared by 2 bases and J by 6 bases, with 7 bases between. CDR3 residues: CASSLQSAGELFF. The CDR3 nucleotides read TGTGCCAGCAGCTTACAGTCGGCCGGGGAGCTGTTTTTT.

This sequence joins TRBV11-2 and TRBJ2-5; D may be TRBD1 (6 bases). V was trimmed by 0 bases and J by 5 bases, leaving 19 bases between them. Germline V gives CDR1 SGHAT, CDR2 FQNNGV. CDR3 length equals 17 residues. CDR3 sequence: CASSLDGRRPRGETQYF. In nucleotides, the CDR3 is TGTGCCAGCAGCTTAGATGGCAGGAGGCCTAGGGGGGAGACCCAGTACTTC.

A remark on this clonotype: Given a much more abundant clone one base away, this may be a read error. V is TRBV7-9 and J is TRBJ2-4; 8 bases line up with TRBD2. The DNA end is a closer match to TRBJ2-7, so the J assignment may be wrong. The CDR3 totals 12 residues. The V gene's germline CDR1 is SEHNR and CDR2 FQNEAQ (reference sequence). This chain's CDR3 is CAWVAGKYEQYF. The CDR3 nucleotides are TGTGCCTGGGTAGCGGGGAAATACGAGCAGTACTTC.

The chain carries TRBV29-1 and TRBJ1-1; D unresolved. CDR3 length: 15 residues. Trimming took 4 bases from V and 2 from J, leaving 17 bases between them. Germline V lookup: CDR1 SQVTM, CDR2 ANQGSEA. For the CDR3, the DNA is TGCAGCGTTGCCGGGCGAACGGGATTTAACACTGAAGCTTTCTTT. Translating it yields CSVAGRTGFNTEAFF.

This clonotype was found many times. The CDR3 is CASSGGRRETQYF. The CDR3 DNA follows: TGTGCCAGCAGTGGCGGTAGAAGGGAGACCCAGTACTTC. This chain links TRBV2 with TRBJ2-5; D gene ambiguous. The germline CDR1 and CDR2 sequences are SNHLY and FYNNEI. Trimming pared 4 bases from V and 5 bases from J, leaving 11 bases between. CDR3 length: 13 residues.

Many counts were recorded for this clonotype. The chain recombines TRBV5-1 with TRBJ2-3; 8 bases are a match to TRBD2. The CDR3 has 14 residues. Germline trimming cut 2 bases from V and 2 bases from J; bases unmatched to any gene: 1. Germline CDR1 is SGHRS and CDR2 is YFSETQ. CDR3 region: CASSFGLATDTQYF. The CDR3 coding sequence is TGCGCCAGCAGCTTCGGACTAGCCACAGATACGCAGTATTTT. Full variable domain (remainder filled in from reference TRBV5-1 and TRBJ2-3): KAGVTQTPRYLIKTRGQQVTLSCSPISGHRSVSWYQQTPGQGLQFLFEYFSETQRNKGNFPGRFSGRQFSNSRSEMNVSTLELGDSALYLCASSFGLATDTQYFGPGTRLTVL.

There are a few counts of this clonotype. The rearrangement uses TRBV7-9 and TRBJ2-5, with D possibly matching TRBD1 (5 bases). The better agreement between TRBJ2-7 and the DNA end casts doubt on the J call. The CDR3 extends over 17 amino acids. Germline-derived CDR1 and CDR2 are SEHNR and FQNEAQ (reference sequence). In nucleotides, the CDR3 is TGTGCCAGCAGCGCCTTACAGGCGAACCCGTCCCGGAACGAGCAGTACTTC. This translates into CASSALQANPSRNEQYF.

A note on this clonotype: One junction end disagrees with the germline gene, perhaps due to a read error. V usage is TRBV20-1 and J usage is TRBJ1-2; D is undetermined. There are 12 residues in the CDR3. The germline gives CDR1 DFQATT, CDR2 SNEGSKA (reference sequence). CDR3 region: CSARGMSYGYTF. The CDR3 DNA follows: TGCAGTGCTAGAGGTATGAGCTATGGTTACACCTTC.

About this clonotype: One end of the junction varies from germline; a read error may be responsible. This chain links TRBV27 with TRBJ1-2; TRBD1 matches at 7 bases. This CDR3 is built from 15 residues. Germline CDR1 and CDR2: MNHEY and SMNVEV (reference sequence). CDR3 sequence (DNA): TGTGCCAGCAGTCCACAGGGGAGCCCAAACTATGGCCACACCTTC. This codes for CASSPQGSPNYGHTF.

This clonotype was seen only once. One base away lies a much larger clone, so this may be a sequencing read error. The chain links TRBV20-1 to TRBJ2-5; TRBD2 might be the D (5 bases). The closer fit of TRBJ2-7 to the DNA end suggests the J call may be wrong. Germline CDR1 reads DFQATT; CDR2 reads SNEGSKA (reference sequence). CDR3 size: 17 residues. CDR3 DNA sequence: TGCAGAGCTAGCCCTGAAATAGGCCCTCGTGTGGAAAACGAGCAGTACTTC. This codes for CRASPEIGPRVENEQYF.

This clonotype was detected many times. The rearrangement joins TRBV7-2 to TRBJ2-7; 8 bases agree with TRBD2. The V gene's germline CDR1 is SGHTA and CDR2 FQGNSA. V lost 5 bases and J lost 12; bases outside the gene matches: 9. The CDR3 runs to 12 residues. DNA of the CDR3: TGTGCCAGCAGCACTGAAGCGGGAGAGACGTACTTC. Translating gives CASSTEAGETYF.

The chain employs TRBV15 and TRBJ1-5, with 10 bases that match TRBD1. V dropped 1 base and J dropped 7; count of bases not matched to a gene: 10. The CDR3 runs 17 residues. Germline CDR1 LNHNV, CDR2 YYDKDF (reference sequence). The CDR3 protein is CATSRAVGQGVDQPQHF. The CDR3 bases are TGTGCCACCAGCAGAGCAGTAGGACAGGGGGTCGACCAGCCCCAGCATTTT.

The chain joins TRBV7-2 to TRBJ2-5, with D tentatively TRBD2 (5 bases). There are 15 residues in the CDR3. Trimming took 5 bases from V and 1 from J, leaving 14 bases between them. Germline loops: CDR1 SGHTA, CDR2 FQGNSA. CDR3 nucleotide sequence: TGTGCCAGCAGCCACGCTAGCAACAGCCAAGAGACCCAGTACTTC. As protein: CASSHASNSQETQYF.

The rearrangement joins TRBV14 to TRBJ2-4; perhaps TRBD1 as D (6 bases). The DNA end lines up better with TRBJ2-5; the J call may be wrong. This CDR3 is 14 amino acids long. Germline V gene lookup returns CDR1 SGHDN and CDR2 FVKESK. CDR3 amino acids: CASSYFARGETQYF. Written as DNA, the CDR3 is TGTGCCAGCAGCTACTTTGCCAGGGGTGAGACCCAGTACTTC.

This clonotype appeared a few times. This may be a read error, as it is one base from a much larger clone. The J gene is TRBJ2-5, the V gene TRBV5-1; 9 nucleotides line up with TRBD1. The CDR3 is made up of 15 amino acids. The V gene end was trimmed by 3 bases and the J gene end by 11 bases; junction bases not matched to a gene: 14. In germline, CDR1 is SGHRS, CDR2 YFSETQ. CDR3 bases: TGCGCCAGCAGCTCCCGGGACAGGGCATACAATGAGCAGTACTTC. Its translation: CASSSRDRAYNEQYF.

This clonotype was detected a few times. The CDR3 region is CASSLSPTNEQFF. As DNA, the CDR3 is TGTGCCAGCAGTTTAAGTCCCACCAATGAGCAGTTCTTC. The V call is TRBV12-3 or TRBV12-4, the J call TRBJ2-1; D gene uncertain. CDR3 length equals 13 residues. The ends were cut back, 2 bases at V and 6 bases at J, with 8 bases in the middle.

This chain uses TRBV6-2 or TRBV6-3 with TRBJ2-5, with 7 bases matching TRBD1. V gave up 6 bases and J gave up 5 bases; unmatched junction bases: 9. The length of the CDR3 is 14 residues. Germline CDR1 MNHEY, CDR2 SVGEGT. CDR3 sequence: CASRRQGEEETQYF. The CDR3 bases are TGTGCCAGCAGGAGGCAGGGGGAAGAGGAGACCCAGTACTTC.

Concerning this clonotype itself: An end of the junction differs from the germline gene, which may be a read error. The rearrangement links TRBV25-1 to TRBJ1-4; no clear D gene. Germline CDR1 reads MGHDK; CDR2 reads SYGVNS. The CDR3 extends over 14 amino acids. The chain's CDR3 is CASSEYGSGEKRFF. In DNA form, the CDR3 reads TGTGCCAGCAGTGAATATGGTTCGGGTGAAAAACGGTTTTTT.

This clonotype was observed a few times. The rearrangement joins TRBV19 to TRBJ2-4; the match to TRBD1 covers 8 bases. The closer fit of TRBJ2-7 to the DNA end suggests the J call may be wrong. The CDR3 runs to 13 residues. Germline V gene data show CDR1 as LNHDA and CDR2 as SQIVND (reference sequence). The CDR3 spells CASSIGQGNEQYF. CDR3 nucleotides: TGTGCCAGTAGTATCGGACAGGGAAACGAGCAGTACTTC.

The chain joins TRBV3-1 to TRBJ1-1, with D possibly being TRBD1 (5 bases). The CDR3 is 12 amino acids. V dropped 10 bases and J dropped 5 bases, with 14 bases sitting between them. Germline CDR1 LGHDT, CDR2 YNNKEL (reference sequence). In DNA, the CDR3 is TGTGCCACCCACGGCGAGGGGACTGAAGCTTTCTTT. It yields the protein CATHGEGTEAFF.

The chain employs TRBV18 and TRBJ1-5; D perhaps matches TRBD1 (6 bases). Trimming took 3 bases from V and 6 from J, leaving 18 bases between them. Germline-derived CDR1 and CDR2 are KGHSH and LQKENI. The CDR3 extends over 16 amino acids. The CDR3 bases are TGTGCCAGCTCACCCTCCAGTGGACAGTTCCCTCAGCCCCAGCATTTT. It specifies CASSPSSGQFPQPQHF.

The CDR3 region has the DNA TGTGCCACCAGCAGAGGCGGCTGGGAGGGTGAAGCTTTCTTT. Protein product: CATSRGGWEGEAFF. This chain joins TRBV15 and TRBJ1-1; D unresolved. CDR3 size: 14 residues. Per the germline V gene, CDR1 is LNHNV and CDR2 is YYDKDF (reference sequence). Between the trimmed V and J ends, which lost 1 base and 7 bases, there was a span of 13 bases. Drawing the rest from reference TRBV15 and TRBJ1-1, the complete variable domain is DAMVIQNPRYQVTQFGKPVTLSCSQTLNHNVMYWYQQKSSQAPKLLFHYYDKDFNNEADTPDNFQSRRPNTSFCFLDIRSPGLGDTAMYLCATSRGGWEGEAFFGQGTRLTVV.